This TCR beta chain is drawn from a study of blood T cell repertoires in COVID-19 (dated by TCRdb to the early 2020s). A note on the overall study: Samples from collaborators originated in the United States, Italy and Spain and spanned both the acute and convalescent phases of COVID-19. The material from the prospective study consisted of cDNA or gDNA derived from T cells, B-cell-depleted T cells, or PBMCs. Where available, HLA class I and class II types were obtained from metadata supplied by the sample provider rather than from assay-based typing. The sample metadata nearly always contained a de-identified subject ID, COVID-19 status, age in years and sex. The repertoires were made available in a free public database intended to serve as a resource for research on the immune response to SARS-CoV-2. Samples were obtained from the ongoing ImmuneRACE study (first 160 participants) and from over 1,000 subjects provided by 6 global collaborators. The dataset comprised deeply sampled blood TCRbeta repertoires from subjects exposed to, actively infected with, or recovered from COVID-19. The paper as a whole reports these results and caveats: The amount of clinical and demographic metadata varied by source and participant and was provided uncurated.

In the prospective study, participants were about 18 to 89 years old, resided in about two dozen geographic areas of the United States, and were enrolled through a virtual design. In the prospective study, cohorts were assigned on the basis of participant-reported clinical history obtained from a screening survey and a study questionnaire. In the prospective study, mobile phlebotomists collected whole blood, serum and a nasopharyngeal or oropharyngeal swab from each participant. Additional blood draws and questionnaires over an approximately 2-month period could optionally be provided by prospective study participants. Before DNA extraction, blood samples from the prospective study were shipped at room temperature or frozen. TCRbeta CDR3 regions were amplified from genomic DNA using the immunoSEQ Assay, a bias-controlled multiplex PCR. The study's own analysis went as follows. The number of nucleated cells in each sample was estimated by amplification of reference gene primers within the assay. To quantify the absolute abundance of each unique TCRbeta CDR3 rearrangement, sequence reads were collapsed and filtered. For each sample, productive Simpson clonality was calculated by taking the square root of Simpson's diversity index across productive rearrangements. This immuneACCESS table, as held by TCRdb, lists in-frame sequences with V and J called but not all clones. Of the missing ones, under half trace to an unresolved V gene in checked studies; the others have no known cause. That table is the source of V, J and clone size, and D and trimming were worked out from the DNA. Present in this sample are 230,000 or so clones, about 90% of which were seen just once. The ten largest clonotypes hold roughly 15% of the sample.

Points on this clone: This clone's antigen is unknown. The record has no base qualities; no much larger clone is one base away.

Based on the germline V gene, the CDR1 and CDR2 sequences are SGHTA and FQGNSA. Measured from the cysteine to the phenylalanine, the CDR3 is 13 residues long. Only CDR3 DNA remains: 39 bases, in frame from the first base. V is clipped by 6 bases and J by 5 bases, and the sequence between their germline boundaries is 13 bases long. The chain is encoded by TRBV7-2 joined to TRBJ2-5, and perhaps TRBD2 as D gene, on 6 matching bases. Material: PBMCs or T cells enriched from blood (not recorded which). This TCR was recovered from a woman in her fifties or sixties with acute COVID-19. CDR3 region: CASRKRVGETQYF. The DNA is as follows: TGTGCCAGCAGGAAGCGGGTCGGGGAGACCCAGTACTTC.